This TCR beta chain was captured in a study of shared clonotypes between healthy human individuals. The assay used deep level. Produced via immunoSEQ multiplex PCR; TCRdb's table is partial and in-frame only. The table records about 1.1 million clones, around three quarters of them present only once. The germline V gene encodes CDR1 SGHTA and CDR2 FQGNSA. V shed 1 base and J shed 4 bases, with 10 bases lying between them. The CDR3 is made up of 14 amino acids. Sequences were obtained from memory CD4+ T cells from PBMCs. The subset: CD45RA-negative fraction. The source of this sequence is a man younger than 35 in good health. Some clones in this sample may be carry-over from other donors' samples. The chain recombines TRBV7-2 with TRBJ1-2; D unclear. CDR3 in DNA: TGTGCCAGCAGCTTAGAATTAGAACTCTATGGCTACACCTTC. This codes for CASSLELELYGYTF.